These 5 T cell receptor beta chains share one sample of origin, sequenced in a study of cytomegalovirus exposure and HLA in healthy donors. The PCR used 60 Vbeta and 13 Jbeta primers. Sequencing used immunoSEQ multiplex PCR; TCRdb keeps in-frame clones, though not all of them. The repertoire includes just over 95,000 clones, less than 80% of them detected once, and approximately 4% sits in the top ten. Sequenced input: PBMCs. These TCRs come from a woman between 35 and 50 years old in good health and CMV-seropositive.

This clone was seen once. V usage is TRBV29-1 and J usage is TRBJ2-7; TRBD1 matches 9 bases. CDR3 length: 12 amino acids. Germline V gene sequence: CDR1 SQVTM, CDR2 ANQGSEA. The ends lost 6 bases at V and 5 bases at J; junction bases unmatched: 5. CDR3 loop: CSVNRGQDEQYF. CDR3 bases: TGCAGCGTCAACAGGGGGCAGGACGAGCAGTACTTC.

V is TRBV28 and J is TRBJ2-7; 7 bases are a match to TRBD1. V dropped 6 bases and J dropped 3; count of bases not matched to a gene: 5. This CDR3 is 13 amino acids long. CDR1 and CDR2 from the germline V gene are MDHEN and SYDVKM. The CDR3 sequence is CASSRGFYYEQYF. The CDR3 nucleotides read TGTGCCAGCAGCAGGGGGTTTTACTACGAGCAGTACTTC.

V and J are TRBV29-1 and TRBJ1-1; TRBD1 matches at 7 bases. Trimming cost V 5 bases and J 7 bases; bases outside gene matches: 7. The CDR3 length is 12 residues. Germline CDR1 is SQVTM and CDR2 is ANQGSEA. CDR3 coding DNA: TGCAGCGTTAACCAGAACAGGGGTGAAGCTTTCTTT. This encodes CSVNQNRGEAFF. Complete variable domain (other parts from reference TRBV29-1 and TRBJ1-1): SAVISQKPSRDICQRGTSLTIQCQVDSQVTMMFWYRQQPGQSLTLIATANQGSEATYESGFVIDKFPISRPNLTFSTLTVSNMSPEDSSIYLCSVNQNRGEAFFGQGTRLTVV.

V gene TRBV5-6 combines with J gene TRBJ2-7, with D perhaps matching TRBD1 (5 bases). The germline V gene encodes CDR1 SGHDT and CDR2 YYEEEE. This CDR3 comprises 16 residues. V was trimmed by 2 bases and J by 3 bases, leaving 18 bases between them. The CDR3 reads CASSFFPGLPNYEQYF. The CDR3 DNA follows: TGTGCCAGCAGCTTCTTTCCAGGGCTTCCTAACTACGAGCAGTACTTC.

The rearrangement uses TRBV19 and TRBJ1-4, with 7 bases identical to TRBD1. The CDR3 has 15 residues. CDR1 and CDR2 (germline): LNHDA, SQIVND (reference sequence). V lost 5 bases and J lost 7; bases outside the gene matches: 10. The DNA for the CDR3 is TGTGCCAGTAGTCCGGGACAGAGGGGGAGTGAAAAACTGTTTTTT. Residues: CASSPGQRGSEKLFF.